The 21 T cell receptor beta chains in this list originate from one sample, sequenced in a study of blood T cells in healthy people across ages. A second PCR of roughly 7 to 11 cycles used a sample-barcoded 5' primer and a J-beta primer mix. MiXCR, run by TCRdb on the 5' RACE reads, gives a single entry per CDR3 protein. The profile shows over 700,000 distinct CDR3 sequences, 50% to 65% of them singletons. The sample consisted of blood. The receptors stem from a man aged 80 or over in good health.

The chain links TRBV12-3 or TRBV12-4 to TRBJ2-1, with D possibly TRBD1 on 5 matching bases. The CDR3 extends over 13 amino acids. V gave up 6 bases and J gave up 9 bases, with 15 bases separating them. DNA of the CDR3: TGTGCCAGCAGCACAGACAGCAGGCGTGAGCAGTTCTTC. The encoded protein is CASSTDSRREQFF.

This clonotype appeared a few times. The J gene is TRBJ2-7, the V gene TRBV28, with D perhaps assigned TRBD1 or TRBD2 (5 bases each). CDR3 length: 12 residues. V was cut by 8 bases and J by 0 bases, with 8 bases left in between. CDR1 and CDR2 from the germline V gene are MDHEN and SYDVKM. Written as DNA, the CDR3 is TGTGCCAGCGAGGGGCGCTCCTACGAGCAGTACTTC. Its translation is CASEGRSYEQYF.

The chain employs TRBV2 and TRBJ1-6; a possible D gene is TRBD1 (6 bases). CDR3 size: 15 residues. CDR1 SNHLY and CDR2 FYNNEI come from the germline V gene. Trimming removed 2 bases from V and 6 bases from J, with 11 bases in between. The chain's CDR3 is CASSELLQGNSPLHF. As DNA, the CDR3 is TGTGCCAGCAGTGAACTCCTACAGGGTAATTCACCCCTCCACTTT.

This clonotype turned up a few times. The rearrangement links TRBV7-9 to TRBJ2-1; 9 nucleotides agree with TRBD2. The CDR3 totals 15 residues. V gave up 0 bases and J gave up 6 bases; unmatched junction bases: 3. CDR1 and CDR2 from the germline V gene are SEHNR and FQNEAQ (reference sequence). Written as DNA, the CDR3 is TGTGCCAGCAGCTTAGCTAGCGGGAGTTTCAATGAGCAGTTCTTC. Protein product: CASSLASGSFNEQFF.

The chain is built from TRBV5-1 and TRBJ2-1; tentatively, D is TRBD1 (6 bases). V lost 4 bases and J lost 7, with 21 bases in between. Per germline, CDR1 SGHRS and CDR2 YFSETQ. The CDR3 runs 16 residues. The CDR3 DNA sequence: TGCGCCAGCAGCCGGACAGAGGGAAGGATATTTAATGAGCAGTTCTTC. Its translation is CASSRTEGRIFNEQFF.

V is TRBV20-1 and J is TRBJ2-4; D perhaps matches TRBD2 (5 bases). The J call is doubtful: the DNA matches TRBJ2-7 better. Germline V lookup: CDR1 DFQATT, CDR2 SNEGSKA (reference sequence). The CDR3 is made up of 15 amino acids. CDR3 bases: TGCAGTGCTACACGGCGCGACGGGGTTTCCTACGAGCAGTACTTC. This translates into CSATRRDGVSYEQYF.

This chain links TRBV25-1 with TRBJ2-5; 9 positions agree with TRBD1. Per the germline V gene, CDR1 is MGHDK and CDR2 is SYGVNS. Trimming cost V 3 bases and J 2 bases; bases outside gene matches: 4. The CDR3 is made up of 15 amino acids. For the CDR3, the DNA is TGTGCCAGCAGTGACTGGACAGGGGTACAAGAGACCCAGTACTTC. This sequence encodes CASSDWTGVQETQYF.

This clonotype has only a few counts. The rearrangement links TRBV20-1 to TRBJ2-3; D is uncertain. V was cut by 1 base and J by 5 bases, with 10 bases left in between. This CDR3 region has 13 residues. Germline loops: CDR1 DFQATT, CDR2 SNEGSKA (reference sequence). The chain's CDR3 is CSARAAGVDTQYF. The CDR3 DNA is TGCAGTGCTAGAGCAGCTGGGGTAGATACGCAGTATTTT.

The chain has TRBV10-3 and TRBJ1-1, with D hard to call. The V and J ends lost 9 bases and 6 bases respectively, with 20 bases between them. CDR1 ENHRY and CDR2 SYGVKD come from the germline V gene. The CDR3 length is 14 residues. As DNA, the CDR3 is TGTGCCATAGCCGACCCGCGGGGTTGGTCTGAAGCTTTCTTT. Its protein is CAIADPRGWSEAFF.

The chain employs TRBV5-1 and TRBJ2-1, with D tentatively TRBD1 (5 bases). Per the germline V gene, CDR1 is SGHRS and CDR2 is YFSETQ. The CDR3 spans 13 residues. V lost 6 bases and J lost 0, with 7 bases in between. This CDR3 reads CASKGVSYNEQFF. The CDR3 DNA reads TGCGCCAGCAAAGGGGTCTCCTACAATGAGCAGTTCTTC.

To note about this clonotype: At one of its ends the junction is not consistent with the germline gene, which may arise from a read error. The chain has TRBV3-1 and TRBJ2-7; TRBD2 might be the D (5 bases). This CDR3 comprises 15 residues. The germline CDR1 and CDR2 sequences are LGHDT and YNNKEL (reference sequence). DNA for the CDR3: TGTGCCAACAGCCAAGTATTGGACTTTTCCTACGAGCGGTACTTC. It translates to CANSQVLDFSYERYF.

The table lists this clonotype with a count of one. This chain uses TRBV10-3 with TRBJ1-1, with no clear D. This CDR3 comprises 12 residues. V shed 6 bases and J shed 5 bases, with 10 bases lying between them. Germline loops: CDR1 ENHRY, CDR2 SYGVKD. The CDR3 DNA sequence: TGTGCCATCAGCCCCCGGCAGACTGAAGCTTTCTTT. Protein product: CAISPRQTEAFF.

The gene calls are TRBV5-1 and TRBJ1-3; D is undetermined. The CDR3 sequence is 17 residues long. Germline V lookup: CDR1 SGHRS, CDR2 YFSETQ. With 3 bases removed from V and 2 bases from J, the gap between germline ends came to 18 bases. The CDR3 sequence: CASSSVLGSIPGNTIYF. The CDR3 nucleotides are TGCGCCAGCAGCTCGGTTTTGGGCTCAATCCCTGGAAACACCATATATTTT. The entire variable domain, with the rest obtained from reference TRBV5-1 and TRBJ1-3, is as follows: KAGVTQTPRYLIKTRGQQVTLSCSPISGHRSVSWYQQTPGQGLQFLFEYFSETQRNKGNFPGRFSGRQFSNSRSEMNVSTLELGDSALYLCASSSVLGSIPGNTIYFGEGSWLTVV.

V usage is TRBV10-2 and J usage is TRBJ1-5; 8 nucleotides line up with TRBD1. V shed 3 bases, J shed 6 bases, and the junction held 7 bases outside the gene matches. The CDR3 contains 15 residues. Germline V gene data show CDR1 as WSHSY and CDR2 as SAAADI. CDR3 nucleotide sequence: TGCGCCAGCAGTGATCTCGGACAGGGCGTTCAGCCCCAGCATTTT. It yields the protein CASSDLGQGVQPQHF.

This clonotype has a handful of counts. This rearrangement joins TRBV7-2 to TRBJ1-2; weak D call: TRBD1 (5 bases). Germline V gives CDR1 SGHTA, CDR2 FQGNSA. This CDR3 contains 14 residues. Trimming removed 5 bases at V and 8 bases at J, with 18 bases between. The CDR3 region has the DNA TGTGCCAGCAGCAGGGGCGGAACGGCGGTCGGCTACACCTTC. Its protein product is CASSRGGTAVGYTF.

In regard to this clonotype: It may be a read error: a sequence one base away is much more abundant. The chain has TRBV29-1 and TRBJ2-1; 7 bases line up with TRBD2. The V gene end was trimmed by 6 bases and the J gene end by 4 bases; junction bases not matched to a gene: 12. Germline CDR1 SQVTM, CDR2 ANQGSEA. The CDR3 is 15 amino acids. CDR3 nucleotide sequence: TGCAGCGTGACCGGAGGGCGGGGGACTTACAATGAGCAGTTCTTC. It translates to CSVTGGRGTYNEQFF.

The rearrangement joins TRBV3-1 to TRBJ2-3; TRBD1 matches 7 bases. V shed 5 bases, J shed 4 bases, and the junction held 12 bases outside the gene matches. This CDR3 contains 16 residues. Germline-derived CDR1 and CDR2 are LGHDT and YNNKEL (reference sequence). The CDR3 loop is CASSSREGAVADTQYF. Written as DNA, the CDR3 is TGTGCCAGCAGCTCTCGTGAGGGGGCGGTCGCAGATACGCAGTATTTT.

The gene calls are TRBV24-1 and TRBJ2-3, with 7 nucleotides matching TRBD1. The germline gives CDR1 KGHDR, CDR2 SFDVKD. The CDR3 contains 15 residues. V lost 0 bases and J lost 3; bases outside the gene matches: 2. This CDR3 reads CATSDLGRGTDTQYF. For the CDR3, the DNA is TGTGCCACCAGTGATTTGGGCAGGGGGACAGATACGCAGTATTTT.

This chain connects TRBV4-1 to TRBJ2-1; D is possibly TRBD2 (7 bases). Trimming cost V 2 bases and J 6 bases, with 20 bases left between them. The CDR3 runs to 17 residues. The germline V gene has CDR1 MGHRA and CDR2 YSYEKL. The CDR3 DNA reads as TGCGCCAGCAGCCAAAGGTCCAGGGGAGGGCCGTCCAATGAGCAGTTCTTC. Its protein is CASSQRSRGGPSNEQFF.

This chain connects TRBV11-2 to TRBJ2-3; 7 positions agree with TRBD1. Germline CDR1 and CDR2: SGHAT and FQNNGV. Unmatched junction bases numbered 20, after V lost 3 bases and J lost 14 bases. The CDR3 spans 16 residues. Written as DNA, the CDR3 is TGTGCCAGCAGCTTCGGGACAGAGCTAAGGGGCAGATACGCGTATTTT. Translated: CASSFGTELRGRYAYF.

The V call is TRBV20-1, the J call TRBJ1-2, with no clear D. Looked up from germline, CDR1 is DFQATT and CDR2 is SNEGSKA (reference sequence). This CDR3 has 13 residues. V was cut by 2 bases and J by 13 bases, with 20 bases left in between. CDR3 in DNA: TGCAGTGCTAGACCGCCAGAATTTCAGTATTTCACCTTC. It is translated as CSARPPEFQYFTF.